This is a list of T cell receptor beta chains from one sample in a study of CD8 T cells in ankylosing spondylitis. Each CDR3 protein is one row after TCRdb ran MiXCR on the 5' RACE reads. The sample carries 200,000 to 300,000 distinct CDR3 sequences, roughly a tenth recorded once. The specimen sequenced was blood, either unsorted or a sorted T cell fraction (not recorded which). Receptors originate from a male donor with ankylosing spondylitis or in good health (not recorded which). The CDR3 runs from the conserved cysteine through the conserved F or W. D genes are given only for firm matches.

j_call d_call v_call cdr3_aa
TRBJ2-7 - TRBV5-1 CASRPTSLGEQYF
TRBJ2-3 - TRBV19 CASSSAFTDTQYF
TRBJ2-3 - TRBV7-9 CASSLGRAEADTQYF
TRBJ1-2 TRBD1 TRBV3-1 CASSLALDRGNYGYTF
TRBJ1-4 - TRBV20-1 CSARGTGTTAREKLFF
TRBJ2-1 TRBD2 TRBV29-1 CSVEVGLAGRYNEQFF
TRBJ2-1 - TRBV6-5 CASSSSGGGSGNEQFF
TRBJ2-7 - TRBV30 CAWSSGGSQYF
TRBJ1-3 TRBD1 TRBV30 CAWRAGTGVGNTIYF
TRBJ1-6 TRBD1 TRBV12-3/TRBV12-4 CASSKDRGGGLYNSPLHF
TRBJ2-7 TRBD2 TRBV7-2 CASAGDSYEQYF
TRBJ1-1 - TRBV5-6 CASTWGAGNTEAFF
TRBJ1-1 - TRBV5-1 CASSFQVNTEAFF
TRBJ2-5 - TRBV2 CASSPTHREGAQYF
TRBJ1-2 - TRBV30 CAWRPGVVYGYTF
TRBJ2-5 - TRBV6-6 CASSYIRDETQYF
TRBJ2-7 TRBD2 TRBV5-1 CASSLAIASGRIPYEQYF
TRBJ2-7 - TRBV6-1 CASSELNFSYEQYF
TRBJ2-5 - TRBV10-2 CASSEGQPPTGQETQYF
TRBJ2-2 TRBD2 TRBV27 CASSLRPILAGINTGELFF
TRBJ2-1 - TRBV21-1 CASSKVGQPRPNEQFF
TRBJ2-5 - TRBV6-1 CASSPGGQQETQYF
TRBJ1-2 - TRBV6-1 CASSEVPDRSYGYTF
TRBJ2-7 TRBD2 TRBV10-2 CASSDRGGIYEQYF
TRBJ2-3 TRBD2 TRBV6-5 CASSHQTSGSPDTQYF
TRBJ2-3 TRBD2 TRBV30 CAWSRGGTDTQYF
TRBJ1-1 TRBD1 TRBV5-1 CASSAAGTVNTEAFF
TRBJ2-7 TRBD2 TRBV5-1 CASSYGLAQIHSYEQYF
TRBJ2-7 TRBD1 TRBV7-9 CASSPAGGLRNEQYF
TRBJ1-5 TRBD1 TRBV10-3 CAISRDRDNQPQHF
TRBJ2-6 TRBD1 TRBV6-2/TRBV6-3 CASSYPTGNGANVLTF
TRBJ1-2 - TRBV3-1 CASSRTSVYGYTF
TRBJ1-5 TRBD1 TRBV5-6 CASSPGQNQPQHF
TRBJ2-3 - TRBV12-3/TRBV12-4 CASSFVGATGNTQYF
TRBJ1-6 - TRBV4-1 CASTPGTTQGSYNSPLHF
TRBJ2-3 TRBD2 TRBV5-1 CASSLPKGGNADTQYF
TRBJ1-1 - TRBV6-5 CASSYSMADTEAFF
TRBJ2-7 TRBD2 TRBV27 CASSLRLAGVYEQYF
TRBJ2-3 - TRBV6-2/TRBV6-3 CASSYSEGNTQYF
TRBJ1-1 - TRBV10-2 CASSRSETEAFF
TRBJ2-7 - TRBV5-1 CASTPTFNSYEQYF
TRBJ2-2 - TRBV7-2 CASSSRWGAGELFF
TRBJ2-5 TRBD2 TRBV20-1 CSARDRVVAGVGSETQYF